These T cell receptor beta chains were read from a single sample in a study of T cells in Graves' hyperthyroidism and ophthalmopathy. TCRdb processed the multiplex PCR reads anew with MiXCR; each CDR3 protein has one entry. The data contain nearly 600,000 distinct CDR3 sequences, approximately 15% of them singletons. Material: blood. These receptors originate from a woman aged 25 to 39 with Graves' hyperthyroidism that later progressed to Graves' ophthalmopathy. Each CDR3 is given with its conserved first and last residue. Fields, in order: J gene, D gene, V gene, clone size, CDR3 protein, CDR3 DNA. D genes are given only for firm matches. The size of a clone is reported for some rows only, either as once, few or many, or as a class for expanded clones.

TRBJ2-7 | TRBD2 | TRBV11-3 | . | CASSWGSGNSYEQYF | TGTGCCAGCAGCTGGGGAAGCGGGAACTCCTACGAGCAGTACTTC
TRBJ1-1 | TRBD1 | TRBV12-3/TRBV12-4 | . | CASSFGGQGGTEAFF | TGTGCCAGCAGTTTTGGGGGGCAGGGGGGCACTGAAGCTTTCTTT
TRBJ1-2 | TRBD1 | TRBV10-3 | few | CAISSPGTGENGYTF | TGTGCCATCAGTTCTCCCGGGACAGGGGAGAATGGCTACACCTTC
TRBJ1-1 | . | TRBV7-8 | few | CASSLVADSTEAFF | TGTGCCAGCAGCTTAGTGGCAGACAGCACTGAAGCTTTCTTT
TRBJ2-7 | . | TRBV12-3/TRBV12-4 | many | CASSFRRSSYEQYF | TGTGCCAGCAGTTTCCGCAGGAGCTCCTACGAGCAGTACTTC
TRBJ1-4 | TRBD1 | TRBV9 | many | CASSVGTGSTNEKLFF | TGTGCCAGCAGCGTAGGGACAGGGTCAACTAATGAAAAACTGTTTTTT
TRBJ1-5 | . | TRBV12-3/TRBV12-4 | many | CASSRPGVLNQPQHF | TGTGCCAGCAGCCGCCCTGGGGTTCTCAATCAGCCCCAGCATTTT
TRBJ2-5 | . | TRBV7-3 | . | CASSLNGWGSETQYF | TGTGCCAGCAGCTTAAATGGCTGGGGGTCTGAGACCCAGTACTTC
TRBJ1-1 | TRBD1 | TRBV11-3 | many | CASSYTGTGMNTEAFF | TGTGCCAGCAGCTATACTGGGACAGGTATGAACACTGAAGCTTTCTTT
TRBJ1-2 | . | TRBV12-3/TRBV12-4 | many | CASGIRQVGAGYTF | TGTGCCAGCGGGATTAGACAGGTCGGGGCTGGCTACACCTTC
TRBJ1-5 | . | TRBV2 | many | CASSEQGLGNQPQHF | TGTGCCAGCAGTGAACAGGGGCTGGGCAATCAGCCCCAGCATTTT
TRBJ2-7 | . | TRBV18 | few | CASSPARRGQPYEQYF | TGTGCCAGCTCACCAGCTCGCCGGGGCCAACCCTACGAGCAGTACTTC
TRBJ2-1 | TRBD2 | TRBV20-1 | few | CSAQSGRDQNEQFF | TGCAGTGCTCAGAGCGGGAGGGACCAAAATGAGCAGTTCTTC
TRBJ2-5 | . | TRBV3-1 | many | CASSRGPTSETQYF | TGTGCCAGCAGCCGGGGACCCACATCCGAGACCCAGTACTTC
TRBJ2-5 | TRBD1 | TRBV3-1 | many | CASSQGTGNQETQYF | TGTGCCAGCAGCCAGGGGACAGGGAACCAAGAGACCCAGTACTTC
TRBJ2-7 | TRBD1 | TRBV9 | many | CASSGQGPPYEQYF | TGTGCCAGCAGCGGACAGGGGCCGCCCTACGAGCAGTACTTC
TRBJ1-1 | . | TRBV6-1 | many | CASSLRGGAVNTEAFF | TGTGCCAGCAGTCTCCGGGGCGGCGCCGTGAACACTGAAGCTTTCTTT
TRBJ2-2 | . | TRBV6-1 | . | CASSETGSGNAGELFF | TGTGCCAGCAGTGAAACCGGGTCAGGGAACGCCGGGGAGCTGTTTTTT
TRBJ1-4 | TRBD1 | TRBV2 | many | CASSEQGARDEKLFF | TGTGCCAGCAGTGAACAGGGGGCTAGAGATGAAAAACTGTTTTTT
TRBJ2-1 | . | TRBV7-3 | many | CASSSADYNEQFF | TGTGCCAGCAGCTCCGCCGACTACAATGAGCAGTTCTTC
TRBJ2-1 | . | TRBV24-1 | many | CATSDLGSEGNEQFF | TGTGCCACCAGTGATTTGGGTAGTGAGGGTAATGAGCAGTTCTTC
TRBJ2-2 | . | TRBV2 | many | CARRDLINTGELFF | TGTGCCAGAAGGGACCTGATAAACACCGGGGAGCTGTTTTTT
TRBJ2-3 | TRBD2 | TRBV7-8 | many | CASSLHEGLAGAWTDTQYF | TGTGCCAGCAGCTTGCACGAGGGACTAGCGGGAGCTTGGACAGATACGCAGTATTTT
TRBJ1-5 | TRBD1 | TRBV7-9 | few | CASSLGQGAVGDQPQHF | TGTGCCAGCAGCCTCGGACAGGGGGCGGTGGGGGATCAGCCCCAGCATTTT
TRBJ1-5 | TRBD1 | TRBV12-3/TRBV12-4 | many | CASSPNDRGSGQPQHF | TGTGCCAGCAGTCCAAACGACAGGGGGTCAGGTCAGCCCCAGCATTTT
TRBJ2-3 | . | TRBV5-8 | few | CASSPLVGADTQYF | TGTGCCAGCAGCCCGCTGGTGGGGGCAGATACGCAGTATTTT